Listed here is a single T cell receptor (beta chain). Its specificity is not known. This entry belongs to a study of post-analysis software for immune sequencing data. The germline V and J ends were trimmed by 4 bases and 5 bases, with 11 bases remaining between them. CDR1 is SGHRS and CDR2 is YFSETQ in the germline V gene. The CDR3 extends over 13 amino acids. The TCR beta cDNA libraries carried unique molecular identifiers. With about 0.95 to 10 million T cells as the source, some 510,000 cDNA molecules resulted. TCRdb independently ran MiXCR on the PCR reads; one entry per CDR3 protein. The sample lists about 430,000 distinct CDR3 sequences; over 30% were seen once. Overall study findings and caveats: There were several TRBV segments more frequent in patients than controls, and TRBV5-6, TRBV5-1 and TRBV20-1 were among them. In multiple sclerosis, normalized Chao1 diversity was significantly below that of controls. The F measure placed samples prepared in the same batch into strongly shared clusters.

The specimen was blood. The receptor comes from a girl aged 2 to 10 with multiple sclerosis. This chain links TRBV5-1 with TRBJ2-3; possibly TRBD2 for D (5 bases). CDR3 sequence (DNA): TGCGCCAGCAGCGGGAGCCAGCAAGATACGCAGTATTTT. Translated: CASSGSQQDTQYF.